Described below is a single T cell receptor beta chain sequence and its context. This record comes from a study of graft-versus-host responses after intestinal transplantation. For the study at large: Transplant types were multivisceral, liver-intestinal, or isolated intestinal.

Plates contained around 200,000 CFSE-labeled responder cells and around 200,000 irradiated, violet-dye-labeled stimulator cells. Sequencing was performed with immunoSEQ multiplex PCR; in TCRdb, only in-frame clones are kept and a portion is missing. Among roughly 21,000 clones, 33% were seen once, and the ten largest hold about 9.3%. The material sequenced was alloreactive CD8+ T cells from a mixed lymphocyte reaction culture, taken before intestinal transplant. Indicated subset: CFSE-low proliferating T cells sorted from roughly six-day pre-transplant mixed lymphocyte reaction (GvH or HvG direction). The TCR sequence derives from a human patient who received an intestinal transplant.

Here the CDR3 DNA reads TGTGCCAGCAGCTTGGGTGTGGGAGAGACCCAGTACTTC. This sequence encodes CASSLGVGETQYF. The chain links TRBV5-4 to TRBJ2-5, with no clear D. CDR1 and CDR2 from the germline V gene are SGHNT and YYREEE (reference sequence). Trimming removed 0 bases at V and 4 bases at J, with 7 bases between. The CDR3 totals 13 residues. The full variable domain, in which reference TRBV5-4 and TRBJ2-5 provide the parts outside the CDR3, is ETGVTQSPTHLIKTRGQQVTLRCSSQSGHNTVSWYQQALGQGPQFIFQYYREEENGRGNFPPRFSGLQFPNYSSELNVNALELDDSALYLCASSLGVGETQYFGPGTRLLVL.